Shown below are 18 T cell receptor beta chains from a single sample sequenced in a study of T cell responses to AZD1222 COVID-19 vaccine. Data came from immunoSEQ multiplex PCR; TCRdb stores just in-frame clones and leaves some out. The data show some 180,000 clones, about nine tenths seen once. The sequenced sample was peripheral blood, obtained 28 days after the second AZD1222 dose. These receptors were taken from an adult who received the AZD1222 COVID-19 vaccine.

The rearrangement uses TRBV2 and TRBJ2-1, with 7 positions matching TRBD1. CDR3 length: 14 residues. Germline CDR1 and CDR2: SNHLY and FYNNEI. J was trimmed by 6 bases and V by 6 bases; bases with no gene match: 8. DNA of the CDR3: TGTGCCAGCAGGGGGCAAGACAGGGCCAATGAGCAGTTCTTC. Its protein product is CASRGQDRANEQFF.

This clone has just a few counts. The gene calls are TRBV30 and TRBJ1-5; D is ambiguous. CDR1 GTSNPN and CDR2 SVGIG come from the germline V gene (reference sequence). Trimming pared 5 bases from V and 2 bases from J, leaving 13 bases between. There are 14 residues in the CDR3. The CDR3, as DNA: TGTGCCTGGGACTCTCGTCTGGGCAATCAGCCCCAGCATTTT. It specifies CAWDSRLGNQPQHF.

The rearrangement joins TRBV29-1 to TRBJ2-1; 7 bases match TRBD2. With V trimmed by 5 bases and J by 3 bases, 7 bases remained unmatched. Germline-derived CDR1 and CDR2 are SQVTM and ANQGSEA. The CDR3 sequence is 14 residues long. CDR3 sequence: CSVLAGGSYNEQFF. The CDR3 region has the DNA TGCAGCGTTCTAGCTGGCGGGAGCTACAATGAGCAGTTCTTC.

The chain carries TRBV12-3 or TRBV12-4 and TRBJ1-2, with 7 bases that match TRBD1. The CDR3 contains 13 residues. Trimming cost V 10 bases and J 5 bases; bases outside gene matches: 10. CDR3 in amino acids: CATEGAKRYGYTF. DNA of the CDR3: TGTGCCACCGAGGGGGCAAAACGTTATGGCTACACCTTC.

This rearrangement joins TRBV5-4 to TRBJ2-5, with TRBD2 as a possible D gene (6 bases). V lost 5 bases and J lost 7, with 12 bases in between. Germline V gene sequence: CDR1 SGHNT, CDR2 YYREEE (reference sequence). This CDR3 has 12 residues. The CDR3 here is CASSPGGPTQYF. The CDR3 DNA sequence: TGTGCCAGCAGTCCCGGGGGACCGACCCAGTACTTC.

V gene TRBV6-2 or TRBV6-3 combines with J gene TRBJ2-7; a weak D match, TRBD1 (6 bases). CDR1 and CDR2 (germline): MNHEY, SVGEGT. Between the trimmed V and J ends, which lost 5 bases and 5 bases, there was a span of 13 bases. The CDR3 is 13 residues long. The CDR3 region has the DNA TGTGCCAGCAGTAACAGGGATTTTAACGAGCAGTACTTC. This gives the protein CASSNRDFNEQYF.

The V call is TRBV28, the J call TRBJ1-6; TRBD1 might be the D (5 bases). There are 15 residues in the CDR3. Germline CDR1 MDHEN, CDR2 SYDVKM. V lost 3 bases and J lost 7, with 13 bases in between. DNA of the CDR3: TGTGCCAGCAGTTTTGGGGGGAAACAGAATTCACCCCTCCACTTT. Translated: CASSFGGKQNSPLHF.

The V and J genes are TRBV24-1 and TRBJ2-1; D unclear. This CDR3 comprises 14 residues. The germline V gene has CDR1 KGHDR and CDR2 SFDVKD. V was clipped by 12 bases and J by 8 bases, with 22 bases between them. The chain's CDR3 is CALIEMGFVDEQFF. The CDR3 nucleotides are TGTGCCCTGATAGAGATGGGTTTTGTCGATGAGCAGTTCTTC.

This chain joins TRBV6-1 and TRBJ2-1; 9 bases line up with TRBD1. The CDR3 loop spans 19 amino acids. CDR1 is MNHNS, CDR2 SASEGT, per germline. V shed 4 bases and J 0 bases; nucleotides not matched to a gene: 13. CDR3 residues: CASSGPRDRALTSYNEQFF. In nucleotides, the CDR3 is TGTGCCAGCAGTGGGCCCCGGGACAGGGCGTTAACCTCCTACAATGAGCAGTTCTTC.

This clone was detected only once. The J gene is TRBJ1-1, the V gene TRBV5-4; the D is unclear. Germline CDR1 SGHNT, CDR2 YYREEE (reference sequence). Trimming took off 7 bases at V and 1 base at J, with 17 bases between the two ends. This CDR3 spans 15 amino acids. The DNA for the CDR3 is TGTGCCAGCGGCTCGGGGAGGCTGGGGAACACTGAAGCTTTCTTT. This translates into CASGSGRLGNTEAFF.

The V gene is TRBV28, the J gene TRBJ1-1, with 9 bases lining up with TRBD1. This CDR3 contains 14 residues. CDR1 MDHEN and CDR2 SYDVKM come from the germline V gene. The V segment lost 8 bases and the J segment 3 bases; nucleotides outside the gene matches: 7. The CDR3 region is CASDDGQGYTEAFF. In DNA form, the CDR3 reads TGTGCCAGCGACGATGGACAGGGGTACACTGAAGCTTTCTTT.

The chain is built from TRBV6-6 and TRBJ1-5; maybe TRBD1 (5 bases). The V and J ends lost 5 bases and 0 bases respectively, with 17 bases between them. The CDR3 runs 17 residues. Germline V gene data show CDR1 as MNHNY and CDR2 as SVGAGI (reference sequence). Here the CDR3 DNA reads TGTGCCAGCAGTCCCCTGGGACCCAGCAGTAGCAATCAGCCCCAGCATTTT. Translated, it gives CASSPLGPSSSNQPQHF.

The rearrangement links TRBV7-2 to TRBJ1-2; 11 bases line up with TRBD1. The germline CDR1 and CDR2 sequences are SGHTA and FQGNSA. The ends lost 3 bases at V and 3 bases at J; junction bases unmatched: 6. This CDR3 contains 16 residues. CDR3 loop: CASSFQGTGGYYGYTF. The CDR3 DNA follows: TGTGCCAGCAGCTTCCAAGGGACAGGGGGATACTATGGCTACACCTTC.

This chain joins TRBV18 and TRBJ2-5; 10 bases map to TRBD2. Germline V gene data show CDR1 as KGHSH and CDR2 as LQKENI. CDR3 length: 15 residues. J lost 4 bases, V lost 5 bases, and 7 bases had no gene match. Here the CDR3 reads CASSTSGGAGETQYF. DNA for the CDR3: TGTGCCAGCTCAACCAGCGGGGGGGCCGGAGAGACCCAGTACTTC.

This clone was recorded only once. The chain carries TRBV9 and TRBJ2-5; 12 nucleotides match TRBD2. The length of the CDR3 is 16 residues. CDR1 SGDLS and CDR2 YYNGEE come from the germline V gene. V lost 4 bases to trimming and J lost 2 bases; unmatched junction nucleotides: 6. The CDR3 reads CASSPPTSGGQETQYF. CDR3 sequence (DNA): TGTGCCAGCAGCCCCCCGACTAGCGGGGGACAAGAGACCCAGTACTTC.

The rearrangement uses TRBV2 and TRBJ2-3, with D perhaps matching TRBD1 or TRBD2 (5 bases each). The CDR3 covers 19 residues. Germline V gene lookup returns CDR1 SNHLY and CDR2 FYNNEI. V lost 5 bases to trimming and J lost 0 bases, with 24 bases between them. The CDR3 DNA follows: TGTGCCAGCAGTCTGGAGGCCAGGGCCTCTCTAATAAGCACAGATACGCAGTATTTT. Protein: CASSLEARASLISTDTQYF.

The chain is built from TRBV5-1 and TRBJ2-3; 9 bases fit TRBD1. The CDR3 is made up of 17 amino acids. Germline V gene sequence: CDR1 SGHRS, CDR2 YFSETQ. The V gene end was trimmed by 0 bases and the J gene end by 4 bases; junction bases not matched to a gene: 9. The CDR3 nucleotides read TGCGCCAGCAGCTTGGTAGCCGGGACAGGGCTTCCAGATACGCAGTATTTT. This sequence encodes CASSLVAGTGLPDTQYF.

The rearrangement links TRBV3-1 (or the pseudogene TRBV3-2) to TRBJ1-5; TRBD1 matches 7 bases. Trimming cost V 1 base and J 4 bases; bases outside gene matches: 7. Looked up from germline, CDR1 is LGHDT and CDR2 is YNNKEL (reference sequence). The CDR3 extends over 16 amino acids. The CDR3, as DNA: TGTGCCAGCAGCCAAGGGTCGGGACAGATAAATCAGCCCCAGCATTTT. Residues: CASSQGSGQINQPQHF.